Listed here are 23 T cell receptor beta chains from one sample, sequenced in a study of chemoradiotherapy in HPV16-positive cancers. Clones were sequenced by immunoSEQ multiplex PCR, and TCRdb holds only the in-frame ones, with some missing. This table has about 67,000 clones, about nine tenths appearing once. The specimen was blood, collected from a patient who underwent chemoradiotherapy. These receptors originate from a human donor with HPV-associated anogenital cancer.

A single count supports this clone. This chain uses TRBV18 with TRBJ2-5, with TRBD2 identical over 14 bases. The CDR3 runs 18 residues. The germline CDR1 and CDR2 sequences are KGHSH and LQKENI. The V segment lost 6 bases and the J segment 1 base; nucleotides outside the gene matches: 10. The CDR3: CASSPGLAGGIPQETQYF. CDR3 coding DNA: TGTGCCAGCTCGCCCGGACTAGCGGGAGGCATCCCCCAAGAGACCCAGTACTTC.

This chain links TRBV5-4 with TRBJ2-3; D possibly corresponds to TRBD1 (6 bases). V lost 4 bases, J lost 3 bases, and 30 bases lay in between. The germline gives CDR1 SGHNT, CDR2 YYREEE (reference sequence). The CDR3 totals 20 residues. The chain's CDR3 is CASSPLQGVSPTGSTDTQYF. DNA for the CDR3: TGTGCCAGCAGCCCCCTTCAAGGGGTTTCTCCCACAGGGTCGACAGATACGCAGTATTTT.

The chain has TRBV12-5 and TRBJ2-3; 10 bases agree with TRBD2. This CDR3 has 18 amino acids. The junction had 7 bases not matched to a gene; V was cut back by 0 bases and J by 1 base. Germline loops: CDR1 LGHNT, CDR2 FRNRAP. In nucleotides, the CDR3 is TGTGCTAGTGGTTTGGTAAACGGAGCGGGAGGGCGCACAGATACGCAGTATTTT. Translated: CASGLVNGAGGRTDTQYF.

This clone showed up just a few times. This chain connects TRBV7-9 to TRBJ1-2; 7 bases line up with TRBD1. V lost 4 bases, J lost 3 bases, and 8 bases stayed unmatched. The V gene's germline CDR1 is SEHNR and CDR2 FQNEAQ (reference sequence). This CDR3 region has 15 residues. CDR3 coding DNA: TGTGCCAGCAGCTCTCGGACAGGAGGGGACTATGGCTACACCTTC. Translated: CASSSRTGGDYGYTF.

This chain connects TRBV18 to TRBJ1-2; D gene ambiguous. The V and J ends lost 4 bases and 4 bases respectively, with 10 bases between them. CDR1 is KGHSH, CDR2 LQKENI, per germline. The CDR3 has 13 amino acids. CDR3 bases: TGTGCCAGCTCACGTGAGGGCGGCTATGGCTACACCTTC. Translation gives CASSREGGYGYTF.

The gene calls are TRBV11-2 and TRBJ1-1, with D hard to call. Trimming stripped 6 bases from V and 0 bases from J, with 8 bases between. The germline V gene encodes CDR1 SGHAT and CDR2 FQNNGV. This CDR3 region has 13 residues. CDR3 sequence reads: CASRSLMNTEAFF. The CDR3 nucleotides read TGTGCCAGCAGGTCACTGATGAACACTGAAGCTTTCTTT.

The rearrangement joins TRBV2 to TRBJ2-4, with 8 nucleotides matching TRBD2. V lost 3 bases, J lost 5 bases, and 6 bases stayed unmatched. This CDR3 region has 15 residues. Germline V gives CDR1 SNHLY, CDR2 FYNNEI. The chain's CDR3 is CASSDPGGGQNIQYF. DNA of the CDR3: TGTGCCAGCAGTGACCCGGGGGGGGGACAAAACATTCAGTACTTC.

The V call is TRBV2, the J call TRBJ1-2; D is ambiguous. V was clipped by 9 bases and J by 7 bases, with 6 bases between them. Per the germline V gene, CDR1 is SNHLY and CDR2 is FYNNEI. The CDR3 length is 9 residues. The CDR3 protein is CASVRGYTF. For the CDR3, the DNA is TGTGCCAGTGTCCGTGGCTACACCTTC.

This clone was found a few times. This chain joins TRBV5-4 and TRBJ1-1, with no clear D. V lost 0 bases and J lost 0, with 3 bases in between. CDR3 length equals 13 residues. Germline-derived CDR1 and CDR2 are SGHNT and YYREEE (reference sequence). The chain's CDR3 is CASSLAVNTEAFF. The DNA for the CDR3 is TGTGCCAGCAGCTTGGCAGTGAACACTGAAGCTTTCTTT. Using reference TRBV5-4 and TRBJ1-1 for the parts outside the CDR3, the full variable domain is ETGVTQSPTHLIKTRGQQVTLRCSSQSGHNTVSWYQQALGQGPQFIFQYYREEENGRGNFPPRFSGLQFPNYSSELNVNALELDDSALYLCASSLAVNTEAFFGQGTRLTVV.

V usage is TRBV11-2 and J usage is TRBJ1-5; D uncertain. In germline, CDR1 is SGHAT, CDR2 FQNNGV. The CDR3 is 14 residues long. The V end lost 6 bases, the J end lost 5 bases, and 14 bases lay between the germline ends. CDR3 bases: TGTGCCAGCAGTAACTTTTCAAGTCATCAGCCCCAGCATTTT. It translates to CASSNFSSHQPQHF.

The V and J genes are TRBV5-4 and TRBJ2-5, with D uncertain. V was cut by 3 bases and J by 0 bases, with 3 bases left in between. The CDR3 runs 12 residues. Germline V gene sequence: CDR1 SGHNT, CDR2 YYREEE (reference sequence). This CDR3 reads CASSSYQETQYF. CDR3 coding DNA: TGTGCCAGCAGCTCGTACCAAGAGACCCAGTACTTC.

The genes are TRBV4-1 and TRBJ1-6, with 9 nucleotides matching TRBD1. V trimming: 5 bases; J trimming: 8 bases; junction bases outside the gene matches: 7. The length of the CDR3 is 15 residues. Per the germline V gene, CDR1 is MGHRA and CDR2 is YSYEKL. The CDR3 loop reads CASSTAGQGDSPLHF. The CDR3 coding sequence is TGCGCCAGCAGCACAGCGGGACAGGGAGATTCACCCCTCCACTTT.

This sequence joins TRBV7-9 and TRBJ1-1, with D possibly TRBD1 on 5 matching bases. Germline lookup yields CDR1 SEHNR and CDR2 FQNEAQ (reference sequence). This CDR3 spans 12 amino acids. The V and J ends lost 3 bases and 8 bases respectively, with 10 bases between them. This CDR3 reads CASSLGTVEAFF. The CDR3 coding sequence is TGTGCCAGCAGCTTGGGGACGGTCGAAGCTTTCTTT.

The rearrangement links TRBV6-1 to TRBJ1-1; D gene unclear. Germline CDR1 MNHNS, CDR2 SASEGT. V shed 6 bases and J shed 11 bases, with 13 bases lying between them. The CDR3 length is 11 residues. Here the CDR3 DNA reads TGTGCCAGCAGCCCTGACGTAGGGGCTTTCTTT. Its translation is CASSPDVGAFF.

V and J are TRBV11-2 and TRBJ2-3; 9 positions agree with TRBD2. The germline gives CDR1 SGHAT, CDR2 FQNNGV. V dropped 5 bases and J dropped 2; count of bases not matched to a gene: 5. The CDR3 has 15 residues. The CDR3 DNA is TGTGCCAGCAGCAATCAGCGGGAGGACACAGATACGCAGTATTTT. Amino acids: CASSNQREDTDTQYF.

The chain carries TRBV10-3 and TRBJ1-5, with a tentative D call TRBD1 (5 bases). The CDR3 runs to 15 residues. The germline V gene has CDR1 ENHRY and CDR2 SYGVKD. Trimming left V 4 bases short and J 2 bases short, with 12 bases between. CDR3 sequence: CAISGSGPGNQPQHF. The CDR3 DNA sequence: TGTGCCATCAGTGGTTCGGGGCCTGGCAATCAGCCCCAGCATTTT.

Of note for this clone: One end of the junction fails to match germline, which may point to a read error. The sample contains more than one DNA sequence encoding this CDR3. The chain links TRBV27 to TRBJ1-5; D may be TRBD1 (6 bases). Looked up from germline, CDR1 is MNHEY and CDR2 is SMNVEV (reference sequence). This CDR3 has 14 amino acids. CDR3 residues: CASNPHWDNQPQHF. For the CDR3, the DNA is TGTGCCAGCAACCCCCACTGGGACAATCAGCCTCAGCATTTT.

This sequence joins TRBV7-2 and TRBJ2-7, with 7 bases aligning to TRBD1. The V gene's germline CDR1 is SGHTA and CDR2 FQGNSA. The trim removed 5 bases at V and 4 bases at J, leaving 8 bases unmatched. The CDR3 runs 14 residues. CDR3 in DNA: TGTGCCAGCAGCCAATCCCAACAGGGGTACGAGCAGTACTTC. It codes for CASSQSQQGYEQYF. The variable domain in full, completed from reference TRBV7-2 and TRBJ2-7, reads GAGVSQSPSNKVTEKGKDVELRCDPISGHTALYWYRQSLGQGLEFLIYFQGNSAPDKSGLPSDRFSAERTGGSVSTLTIQRTQQEDSAVYLCASSQSQQGYEQYFGPGTRLTVT.

This chain links TRBV11-2 with TRBJ2-3; 9 nucleotides agree with TRBD2. The J segment lost 3 bases and the V segment lost 0 bases, leaving 7 bases of the junction unmatched. This CDR3 contains 17 residues. Germline loops: CDR1 SGHAT, CDR2 FQNNGV. CDR3 DNA: TGTGCCAGCAGCTTAGATCGGGTAGCGGGGGCAACAGATACGCAGTATTTT. Translated, it gives CASSLDRVAGATDTQYF.

The V and J genes are TRBV5-1 and TRBJ1-1, with TRBD1 identical over 8 bases. The CDR3 is 12 amino acids. CDR1 is SGHRS and CDR2 is YFSETQ in the germline V gene. Losses at the gene ends were 6 bases for V and 8 bases for J; bases not matched to a gene: 6. The CDR3 DNA is TGCGCCAGCAAGACAGGGGTGGGAGAAGCTTTCTTT. It translates to CASKTGVGEAFF.

Comment on this clone: The junction departs from the called germline gene at one end, perhaps through a read error. Different DNA sequences within this sample yield the same CDR3. CDR3 bases: TGTGCCAGCTCACCTGAACCTCAGGGGGGCGGCTATGGTTACACCTTC. Translated: CASSPEPQGGGYGYTF. The chain uses TRBV18 and TRBJ1-2; 7 nucleotides agree with TRBD1. CDR1 is KGHSH, CDR2 LQKENI, per germline. This CDR3 has 16 amino acids.

The genes are TRBV4-2 and TRBJ2-5; a weak D match, TRBD1 (5 bases). This CDR3 has 16 amino acids. V was cut by 6 bases and J by 5 bases, with 22 bases left in between. Germline V gene lookup returns CDR1 LGHNA and CDR2 YNFKEQ. Here the CDR3 DNA reads TGTGCCAGCAGTAATAGGGGTAGGGTCGGTGTCGAGACCCAGTACTTC. Residues: CASSNRGRVGVETQYF.

About this clone itself: The germline gene is not matched at one end of the junction; a read error may be the cause. The V call is TRBV19, the J call TRBJ2-1; D is possibly TRBD2 (5 bases). The CDR3 consists of 13 residues. The germline gives CDR1 LNHDA, CDR2 SQIVND (reference sequence). The CDR3 coding sequence is TGTGCCAGTAGATCGGACTCCAACAATGAGCAGTTCTTC. Amino acids: CASRSDSNNEQFF.